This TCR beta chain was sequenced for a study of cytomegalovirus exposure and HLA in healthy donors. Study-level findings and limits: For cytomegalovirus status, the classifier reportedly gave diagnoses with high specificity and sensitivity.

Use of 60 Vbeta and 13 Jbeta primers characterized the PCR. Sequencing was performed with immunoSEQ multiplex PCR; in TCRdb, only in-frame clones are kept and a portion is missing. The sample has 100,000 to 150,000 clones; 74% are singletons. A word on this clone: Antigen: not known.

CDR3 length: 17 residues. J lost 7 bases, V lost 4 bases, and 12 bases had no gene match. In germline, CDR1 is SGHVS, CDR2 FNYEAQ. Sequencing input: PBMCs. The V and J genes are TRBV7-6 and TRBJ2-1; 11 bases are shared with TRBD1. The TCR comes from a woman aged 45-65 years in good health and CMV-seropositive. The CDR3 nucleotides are TGTGCCAGCAGCTCCTCCTGGGGGGACAGGGGGTTTAATGAGCAGTTCTTC. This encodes CASSSSWGDRGFNEQFF.